The TCR beta chain described here comes from a study of T cell responses to AZD1222 COVID-19 vaccine. CDR1 is SGHTA and CDR2 is FQGNSA in the germline V gene. The CDR3 sequence is 14 residues long. V lost 5 bases to trimming and J lost 7 bases; unmatched junction nucleotides: 6. The data were produced by immunoSEQ multiplex PCR, yet TCRdb's version contains in-frame clones alone and is incomplete. The profile shows about 110,000 clones, roughly 86% of them singletons. The TCR sequence derives from an adult in good health. This chain uses TRBV7-2 with TRBJ2-7; 12 nucleotides align to TRBD2. Sequencing used peripheral blood, obtained on day 0 of MenACWY control vaccination. DNA for the CDR3: TGTGCCAGCAGCCCAGCCGGACTAGCGGGAGAGCAGTACTTC. Encoded protein: CASSPAGLAGEQYF.